This T cell receptor beta chain was retrieved from a study of control samples from healthy donors and cancer patients. TCRdb's copy holds only in-frame clones and misses some; the assay was immunoSEQ multiplex PCR. The sample includes about 29,000 clones, 87% of them seen just once. Germline-derived CDR1 and CDR2 are SNHLY and FYNNEI. This CDR3 has 16 residues. J was trimmed by 0 bases and V by 6 bases; bases with no gene match: 10. Sequencing was performed on formalin-fixed, paraffin-embedded tissue. The gene calls are TRBV2 and TRBJ2-7; 8 bases map to TRBD2. The TCR originated in a female donor with melanoma. The CDR3 DNA reads as TGTGCCAGCAGGGGGGGGAGAAGCGGGAGCTCCTACGAGCAGTACTTC. It encodes CASRGGRSGSSYEQYF.